The clone carrying this TCR beta chain has only a few counts. As yet, its antigen is unknown. This sample was included in a study of regulatory T cells in long-lasting Graves disease. Study-level points and caveats: The study examined only peripheral blood, not thyroid tissue.

Regarding time point: newly diagnosed GD, antithyroid drugs for less than 3 months. The TCR library was made from RNA extracted from PBMCs. V was shortened by 2 bases and J by 7 bases, with 14 bases between the two germline ends. Germline V gene lookup returns CDR1 MNHEY and CDR2 SVGEGT. The CDR3 consists of 14 residues. Construction of the TCR beta libraries employed iRepertoire HTBI primers in conjunction with Arm-PCR of CDR3 regions. MiXCR, run by TCRdb on the multiplex PCR reads, gives a single entry per CDR3 protein. The sample consists of 380,000 or so distinct CDR3 sequences, 16% of them appearing once. The data were also submitted as part of a second study, on T cells in Graves' hyperthyroidism and ophthalmopathy.

This TCR was recovered from a woman aged 18-29 years with Graves disease. The chain links TRBV6-2 or TRBV6-3 to TRBJ1-1; D ambiguous. This specimen consisted of peripheral blood mononuclear cells (PBMCs), obtained at new diagnosis, from a patient treated with antithyroid drugs. The CDR3 loop reads CASSYSGVGGEAFF. CDR3 nucleotide sequence: TGTGCCAGCAGTTACAGCGGGGTCGGCGGTGAAGCTTTCTTT.